The 23 T cell receptor beta chains listed next were all sequenced from one sample in a study of cytomegalovirus exposure and HLA in healthy donors. The study ran its PCR with 60 Vbeta and 13 Jbeta primers. This table comes from immunoSEQ multiplex PCR, and its TCRdb copy is limited to in-frame clones, with some not included. In the table there are about 110,000 clones, 70% to 85% of which are singletons. Sequencing input: PBMCs. All receptors derive from a woman aged 18-29 years in good health and CMV-seronegative.

The V gene is TRBV11-3, the J gene TRBJ1-1; D call uncertain. The CDR3 consists of 16 residues. V was trimmed by 0 bases and J by 4 bases, leaving 15 bases between them. CDR1 is SGHNT and CDR2 is YENEEA in the germline V gene. CDR3 coding DNA: TGTGCCAGCAGCTTAGATCATCGGGGTAGGGTCACTGAAGCTTTCTTT. Protein product: CASSLDHRGRVTEAFF.

This chain joins TRBV30 and TRBJ2-5; 8 bases are a match to TRBD2. The CDR3 length is 17 residues. With V trimmed by 0 bases and J by 1 base, 10 bases remained unmatched. Looked up from germline, CDR1 is GTSNPN and CDR2 is SVGIG (reference sequence). This chain's CDR3 is CAWSVRGGFPPQETQYF. CDR3 nucleotide sequence: TGTGCCTGGAGTGTACGGGGGGGCTTTCCCCCCCAAGAGACCCAGTACTTC.

This clone has just one count. This chain joins TRBV28 and TRBJ1-1, with D possibly TRBD1 on 5 matching bases. CDR1 is MDHEN and CDR2 is SYDVKM in the germline V gene. V was shortened by 5 bases and J by 2 bases, with 15 bases between the two germline ends. There are 15 residues in the CDR3. This chain's CDR3 is CASSPGGGSNTEAFF. The CDR3 DNA follows: TGTGCCAGCAGTCCGGGGGGAGGTTCCAACACTGAAGCTTTCTTT.

The CDR3: CASSSGGTSGYEQYF. The DNA for the CDR3 is TGTGCCAGCAGCTCGGGGGGGACTAGCGGCTACGAGCAGTACTTC. The V gene is TRBV9, the J gene TRBJ2-7; 11 nucleotides match TRBD2. This CDR3 has 15 amino acids. J lost 3 bases, V lost 4 bases, and 6 bases had no gene match. CDR1 is SGDLS, CDR2 YYNGEE, per germline. Looking up the rest from reference TRBV9 and TRBJ2-7 gives the full variable domain: DSGVTQTPKHLITATGQRVTLRCSPRSGDLSVYWYQQSLDQGLQFLIQYYNGEERAKGNILERFSAQQFPDLHSELNLSSLELGDSALYFCASSSGGTSGYEQYFGPGTRLTVT.

J is TRBJ2-7 and V is TRBV28; 8 nucleotides match TRBD1. Germline CDR1 is MDHEN and CDR2 is SYDVKM. The length of the CDR3 is 16 residues. The junction had 12 bases not matched to a gene; V was cut back by 5 bases and J by 3 bases. CDR3 in amino acids: CASSPRGQGINYEQYF. DNA of the CDR3: TGTGCCAGCAGTCCCCGAGGACAGGGAATTAACTACGAGCAGTACTTC.

This rearrangement joins TRBV27 to TRBJ2-1; weak D call: TRBD2 (6 bases). The V and J ends lost 6 bases and 0 bases respectively, with 12 bases between them. CDR1 and CDR2 from the germline V gene are MNHEY and SMNVEV (reference sequence). This CDR3 region has 15 residues. CDR3 DNA sequence: TGTGCCAGCAGAGACGGGAGCAGCTCCTACAATGAGCAGTTCTTC. This codes for CASRDGSSSYNEQFF.

The chain links TRBV15 to TRBJ2-1; 7 nucleotides agree with TRBD2. This CDR3 has 14 amino acids. The J segment lost 4 bases and the V segment lost 3 bases, leaving 3 bases of the junction unmatched. Germline V gene data show CDR1 as LNHNV and CDR2 as YYDKDF (reference sequence). CDR3 loop: CATSRGGYYNEQFF. The CDR3 DNA follows: TGTGCCACCAGCAGGGGAGGGTATTACAATGAGCAGTTCTTC.

This clone was counted once. V gene TRBV30 combines with J gene TRBJ1-2; D is perhaps TRBD1 (5 bases). This CDR3 comprises 12 residues. The V end was cut by 2 bases, the J end by 5 bases, with 9 bases between. The germline gives CDR1 GTSNPN, CDR2 SVGIG (reference sequence). The CDR3 bases are TGTGCCTGGAGTTCAGGGAATTATGGCTACACCTTC. Translation gives CAWSSGNYGYTF. Combining the CDR3 with reference TRBV30 and TRBJ1-2 gives the whole variable domain SQTIHQWPATLVQPVGSPLSLECTVEGTSNPNLYWYRQAAGRGLQLLFYSVGIGQISSEVPQNLSASRPQDRQFILSSKKLLLSDSGFYLCAWSSGNYGYTFGSGTRLTVV.

Here the CDR3 DNA reads TGTGCCAGCAGCTTGGCCGGTTTCAACTCTGGAAACACCATATATTTT. This codes for CASSLAGFNSGNTIYF. This rearrangement joins TRBV5-6 to TRBJ1-3, with D unclear. Trimming cost V 0 bases and J 0 bases, with 10 bases left between them. This CDR3 contains 16 residues. The germline gives CDR1 SGHDT, CDR2 YYEEEE.

V gene TRBV2 combines with J gene TRBJ2-3, with a tentative D call TRBD2 (6 bases). The germline CDR1 and CDR2 sequences are SNHLY and FYNNEI. V lost 6 bases to trimming and J lost 2 bases, with 9 bases between them. The CDR3 is made up of 13 amino acids. CDR3 protein: CASRGTATDTQYF. DNA of the CDR3: TGTGCCAGCAGGGGGACTGCCACAGATACGCAGTATTTT.

V gene TRBV5-6 combines with J gene TRBJ2-1; D not resolved. Germline assignment: CDR1 SGHDT and CDR2 YYEEEE. The CDR3 is 12 amino acids. Trimming removed 4 bases from V and 10 bases from J, with 12 bases in between. CDR3 in DNA: TGTGCCAGCAGCCTGCCTCTCCGGGAGCAGTTCTTC. It encodes CASSLPLREQFF.

The rearrangement uses TRBV5-6 and TRBJ2-1, with TRBD2 matching 15 bases. The CDR3 is 14 residues long. Germline values: CDR1 SGHDT, CDR2 YYEEEE. Trimming took 7 bases from V and 6 from J; bases not matched to a gene: 2. CDR3 in amino acids: CASEGLAGGNEQFF. The CDR3 DNA is TGTGCCAGCGAGGGACTAGCGGGGGGCAATGAGCAGTTCTTC.

The chain employs TRBV6-6 and TRBJ2-1; D remains ambiguous. CDR1 and CDR2 (germline): MNHNY, SVGAGI (reference sequence). This CDR3 is 13 amino acids long. The V gene lost 2 bases and the J gene lost 8 bases, with 10 bases spanning the gap. In DNA, the CDR3 is TGTGCCAGCAGTTACCCGACACGGCATGAGCAGTTCTTC. This translates into CASSYPTRHEQFF.

The gene calls are TRBV4-1 and TRBJ2-6, with 9 bases that match TRBD1. After removal of 0 bases from V and 0 bases from J, the junction contained 6 bases not matched to a gene. Per the germline V gene, CDR1 is MGHRA and CDR2 is YSYEKL. The CDR3 spans 19 residues. The CDR3 DNA reads as TGCGCCAGCAGCCAAGAGGGGGGACAGGGCAACTCTGGGGCCAACGTCCTGACTTTC. Its protein is CASSQEGGQGNSGANVLTF.

This sequence joins TRBV6-6 and TRBJ2-2; D is possibly TRBD1 (6 bases). The CDR3 totals 15 residues. Germline V gene data show CDR1 as MNHNY and CDR2 as SVGAGI (reference sequence). V was pared by 5 bases and J by 1 base, with 11 bases between. This chain's CDR3 is CASSPPTGNTGELFF. The DNA for the CDR3 is TGTGCCAGCAGTCCGCCGACAGGGAACACCGGGGAGCTGTTTTTT.

The V and J genes are TRBV5-1 and TRBJ1-4; 9 nucleotides agree with TRBD1. The length of the CDR3 is 16 residues. Trimming at V came to 0 bases and at J to 7 bases, leaving 7 bases not matched to a gene. Per germline, CDR1 SGHRS and CDR2 YFSETQ. The CDR3 is CASSLAGGQGVEKLFF. CDR3 DNA: TGCGCCAGCAGCTTGGCCGGGGGACAGGGTGTTGAAAAACTGTTTTTT. The entire variable domain, with the rest obtained from reference TRBV5-1 and TRBJ1-4, is as follows: KAGVTQTPRYLIKTRGQQVTLSCSPISGHRSVSWYQQTPGQGLQFLFEYFSETQRNKGNFPGRFSGRQFSNSRSEMNVSTLELGDSALYLCASSLAGGQGVEKLFFGSGTQLSVL.

This sequence joins TRBV19 and TRBJ1-4, with 7 bases that match TRBD1. J was trimmed by 12 bases and V by 4 bases; bases with no gene match: 14. CDR1 is LNHDA and CDR2 is SQIVND in the germline V gene (reference sequence). This CDR3 contains 15 residues. The CDR3 spells CASSTRDSPPSQLFF. Written as DNA, the CDR3 is TGTGCCAGTAGTACCCGGGACAGCCCTCCGTCCCAACTGTTTTTT.

The chain has TRBV9 and TRBJ1-2; D is undetermined. The V gene's germline CDR1 is SGDLS and CDR2 YYNGEE. This CDR3 region has 12 residues. V lost 0 bases and J 5 bases, leaving 5 bases between the germline ends. CDR3 in amino acids: CASSVGGYGYTF. The DNA of the CDR3 is TGTGCCAGCAGCGTAGGAGGATATGGCTACACCTTC.

The chain carries TRBV19 and TRBJ1-1; 8 nucleotides agree with TRBD1. V dropped 5 bases and J dropped 3; count of bases not matched to a gene: 5. The CDR3 totals 14 residues. The germline gives CDR1 LNHDA, CDR2 SQIVND (reference sequence). The CDR3 coding sequence is TGTGCCAGTAGTCCCAGGGGGCTGGACACTGAAGCTTTCTTT. Encoded protein: CASSPRGLDTEAFF.

The chain carries TRBV15 and TRBJ2-1; 8 bases map to TRBD2. The V gene's germline CDR1 is LNHNV and CDR2 YYDKDF (reference sequence). CDR3 length equals 16 residues. The trim removed 0 bases at V and 4 bases at J, leaving 5 bases unmatched. CDR3 DNA sequence: TGTGCCACCAGCAGAGATTTGGGCGGGAGGTACAATGAGCAGTTCTTC. Translation gives CATSRDLGGRYNEQFF.

This clone has a handful of counts. The chain employs TRBV21-1 and TRBJ2-2; the table's D call of TRBD2 was not tested on the DNA. TRBV21-1 is shown as a pseudogene. The CDR3 length is 15 residues. The CDR3: CASSKLRMNTGELFF. In DNA, the CDR3 is TGTGCCAGCAGCAAATTGCGGATGAACACCGGGGAGCTGTTTTTT.

V and J are TRBV27 and TRBJ2-3; 7 nucleotides agree with TRBD1. CDR3 length: 12 residues. The V gene's germline CDR1 is MNHEY and CDR2 SMNVEV (reference sequence). J gave up 7 bases and V 5 bases, and 3 bases lay outside the gene matches. The CDR3 reads CASSQGVNTQYF. In nucleotides, the CDR3 is TGTGCCAGCAGTCAGGGGGTGAATACGCAGTATTTT.

The rearrangement uses TRBV6-5 and TRBJ1-2, with a tentative D call TRBD1 (5 bases). CDR3 length equals 13 residues. Germline-derived CDR1 and CDR2 are MNHEY and SVGAGI. The V end was cut by 6 bases, the J end by 4 bases, with 12 bases between. The CDR3: CASRQVSVYGYTF. CDR3 nucleotides: TGTGCCAGCAGACAGGTTTCGGTCTATGGCTACACCTTC.